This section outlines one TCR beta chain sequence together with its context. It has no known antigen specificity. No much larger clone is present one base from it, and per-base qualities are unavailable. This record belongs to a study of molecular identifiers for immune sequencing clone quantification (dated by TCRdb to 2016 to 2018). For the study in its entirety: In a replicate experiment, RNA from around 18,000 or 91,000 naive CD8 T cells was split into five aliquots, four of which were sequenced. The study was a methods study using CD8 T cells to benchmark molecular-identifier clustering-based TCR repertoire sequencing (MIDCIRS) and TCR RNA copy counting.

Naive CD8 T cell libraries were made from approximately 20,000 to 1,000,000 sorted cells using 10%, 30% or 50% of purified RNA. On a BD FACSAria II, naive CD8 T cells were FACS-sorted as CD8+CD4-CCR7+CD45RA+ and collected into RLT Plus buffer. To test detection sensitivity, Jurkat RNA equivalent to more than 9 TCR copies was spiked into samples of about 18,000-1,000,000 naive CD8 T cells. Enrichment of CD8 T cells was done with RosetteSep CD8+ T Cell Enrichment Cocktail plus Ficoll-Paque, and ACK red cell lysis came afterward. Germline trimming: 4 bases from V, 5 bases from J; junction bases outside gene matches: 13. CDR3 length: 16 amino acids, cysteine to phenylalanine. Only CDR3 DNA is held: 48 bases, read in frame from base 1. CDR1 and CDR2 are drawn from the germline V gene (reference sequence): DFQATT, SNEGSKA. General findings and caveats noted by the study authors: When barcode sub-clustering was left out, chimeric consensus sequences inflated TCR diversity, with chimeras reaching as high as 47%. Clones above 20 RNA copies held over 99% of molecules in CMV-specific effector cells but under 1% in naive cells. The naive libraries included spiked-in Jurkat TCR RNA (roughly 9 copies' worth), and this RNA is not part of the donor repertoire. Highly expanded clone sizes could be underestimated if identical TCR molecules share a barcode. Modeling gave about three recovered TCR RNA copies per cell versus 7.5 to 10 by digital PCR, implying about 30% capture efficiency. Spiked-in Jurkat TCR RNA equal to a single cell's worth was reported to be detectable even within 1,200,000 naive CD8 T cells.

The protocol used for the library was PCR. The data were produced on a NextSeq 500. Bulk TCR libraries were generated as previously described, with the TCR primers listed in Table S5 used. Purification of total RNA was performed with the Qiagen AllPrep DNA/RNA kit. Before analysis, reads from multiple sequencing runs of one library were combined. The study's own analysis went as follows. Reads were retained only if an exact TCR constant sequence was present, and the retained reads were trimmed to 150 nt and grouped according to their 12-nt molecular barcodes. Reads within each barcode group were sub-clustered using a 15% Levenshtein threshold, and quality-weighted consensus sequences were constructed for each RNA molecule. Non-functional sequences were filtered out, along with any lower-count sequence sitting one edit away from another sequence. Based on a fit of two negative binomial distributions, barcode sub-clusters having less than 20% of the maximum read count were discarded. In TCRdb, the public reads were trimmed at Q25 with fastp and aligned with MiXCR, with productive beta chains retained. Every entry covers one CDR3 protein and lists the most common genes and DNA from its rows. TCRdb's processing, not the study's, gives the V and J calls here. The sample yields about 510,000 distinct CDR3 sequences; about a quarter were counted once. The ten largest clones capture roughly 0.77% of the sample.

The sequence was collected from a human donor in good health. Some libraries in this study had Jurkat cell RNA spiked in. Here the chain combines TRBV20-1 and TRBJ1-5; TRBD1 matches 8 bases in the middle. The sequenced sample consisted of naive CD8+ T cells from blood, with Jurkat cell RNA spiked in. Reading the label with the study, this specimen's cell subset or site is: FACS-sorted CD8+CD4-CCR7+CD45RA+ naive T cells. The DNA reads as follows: TGCAGTGCTAAGATCGCAGGGGGCGCAGGCTATCAGCCCCAGCATTTT. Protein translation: CSAKIAGGAGYQPQHF.